One and the same sample provided the 21 T cell receptor beta chains below, sequenced in a study of blood T cell repertoires in COVID-19. The protocol was immunoSEQ multiplex PCR, while the TCRdb copy is restricted to in-frame clones and leaves out a portion. The top ten clones hold around 4.8% of a sample with approximately 160,000 clones, around four fifths of them seen once. Specimen: PBMCs or T cells enriched from blood (not recorded which). These receptors were obtained from a woman aged 45-65 years who had recovered from COVID-19.

The chain joins TRBV7-9 to TRBJ2-2; perhaps TRBD2 as D (6 bases). Germline V gene data show CDR1 as SEHNR and CDR2 as FQNEAQ (reference sequence). Trimming stripped 7 bases from V and 6 bases from J, with 18 bases between. The CDR3 totals 15 residues. CDR3 region: CASTLPGTRAGELFF. For the CDR3, the DNA is TGTGCCAGCACCCTCCCCGGGACTCGGGCCGGGGAGCTGTTTTTT.

V is TRBV18 and J is TRBJ1-5; D is undetermined. Looked up from germline, CDR1 is KGHSH and CDR2 is LQKENI. V lost 3 bases and J lost 5, with 8 bases in between. The CDR3 spans 13 residues. This CDR3 reads CASSPYPDQPQHF. The CDR3 DNA reads as TGTGCCAGCTCACCTTATCCCGATCAGCCCCAGCATTTT.

The gene calls are TRBV19 and TRBJ1-3, with D possibly matching TRBD1 (6 bases). The length of the CDR3 is 13 residues. V shed 9 bases and J shed 0 bases, with 9 bases lying between them. CDR1 is LNHDA and CDR2 is SQIVND in the germline V gene (reference sequence). The DNA of the CDR3 is TGTGCCAGCCGGGACATCTCTGGAAACACCATATATTTT. This codes for CASRDISGNTIYF.

The gene calls are TRBV5-1 and TRBJ2-1; 8 bases are shared with TRBD2. The J segment lost 5 bases and the V segment lost 4 bases, leaving 8 bases of the junction unmatched. CDR3 size: 15 residues. CDR1 SGHRS and CDR2 YFSETQ come from the germline V gene. The DNA for the CDR3 is TGCGCCAGCAGCCCCTCCGGGGGGGCACACAATGAGCAGTTCTTC. Translation: CASSPSGGAHNEQFF.

This clone was detected only a few times. This sequence joins TRBV6-6 and TRBJ2-7, with a tentative D call TRBD2 (6 bases). The V and J ends lost 4 bases and 0 bases respectively, with 13 bases between them. In germline, CDR1 is MNHNY, CDR2 SVGAGI (reference sequence). The CDR3 is 15 residues long. CDR3 nucleotides: TGTGCCAGCAGTTCTGGGACTCAAAGCTCCTACGAGCAGTACGTC. Protein product: CASSSGTQSSYEQYV.

This clone was observed a handful of times. This chain connects TRBV7-8 to TRBJ1-4, with TRBD1 as a possible D gene (6 bases). Germline CDR1 SGHVS, CDR2 FQNEAQ. Trimming cost V 3 bases and J 8 bases, with 13 bases left between them. The CDR3 loop spans 14 amino acids. The CDR3 DNA reads as TGTGCCAGCAGCTTGGTGACAGGCAGCGAAAAACTGTTTTTT. Its translation is CASSLVTGSEKLFF.

J is TRBJ1-3 and V is TRBV10-3, with TRBD1 as a possible D gene (6 bases). The germline V and J ends were trimmed by 10 bases and 0 bases, with 13 bases remaining between them. The V gene's germline CDR1 is ENHRY and CDR2 SYGVKD. The CDR3 covers 14 residues. CDR3 in amino acids: CATLNRDSGNTIYF. The CDR3 nucleotides read TGTGCCACCCTAAACAGGGACTCTGGAAACACCATATATTTT.

This sequence joins TRBV5-1 and TRBJ2-1; the match to TRBD1 covers 8 bases. This CDR3 is 13 amino acids long. Germline V gene data show CDR1 as SGHRS and CDR2 as YFSETQ. Germline trimming cut 5 bases from V and 7 bases from J; bases unmatched to any gene: 5. The CDR3 DNA follows: TGCGCCAGCAGAGCGACAGGGGATAATGAGCAGTTCTTC. This sequence encodes CASRATGDNEQFF. The whole variable domain, remainder taken from reference TRBV5-1 and TRBJ2-1, is KAGVTQTPRYLIKTRGQQVTLSCSPISGHRSVSWYQQTPGQGLQFLFEYFSETQRNKGNFPGRFSGRQFSNSRSEMNVSTLELGDSALYLCASRATGDNEQFFGPGTRLTVL.

This rearrangement joins TRBV7-6 to TRBJ1-5; 7 bases are shared with TRBD1. Germline CDR1 is SGHVS and CDR2 is FNYEAQ. J lost 5 bases, V lost 1 base, and 17 bases had no gene match. The CDR3 is 19 residues long. The CDR3 region is CASSLDRGWLSRLYQPQHF. Here the CDR3 DNA reads TGTGCCAGCAGCTTAGACAGGGGATGGCTGAGCCGCTTATATCAGCCCCAGCATTTT.

V gene TRBV7-2 combines with J gene TRBJ1-1, with D uncertain. The V gene's germline CDR1 is SGHTA and CDR2 FQGNSA. V lost 3 bases and J lost 4, with 9 bases in between. The CDR3 extends over 13 amino acids. CDR3 nucleotides: TGTGCCAGCAGCTTTGGACGGGGCACTGAAGCTTTCTTT. This gives the protein CASSFGRGTEAFF.

This chain uses TRBV24-1 with TRBJ1-5; D is perhaps TRBD1 (5 bases). From germline, CDR1 is KGHDR and CDR2 SFDVKD. Trimming pared 4 bases from V and 2 bases from J, leaving 5 bases between. The CDR3 contains 13 residues. CDR3 nucleotide sequence: TGTGCCACCAGTGACAGGGGCAATCAGCCCCAGCATTTT. It translates to CATSDRGNQPQHF.

This rearrangement joins TRBV6-5 to TRBJ2-1; 10 bases are shared with TRBD2. This CDR3 comprises 15 residues. Germline-derived CDR1 and CDR2 are MNHEY and SVGAGI. The V and J ends lost 7 bases and 8 bases, in that order; junction bases with no gene match: 11. The CDR3 nucleotides read TGTGCCAGCACCAAACTAGCGGGATGGGCGCATGAGCAGTTCTTC. Translation: CASTKLAGWAHEQFF.

This clone turned up a few times. This chain uses TRBV3-1 (or the pseudogene TRBV3-2) with TRBJ1-1, with D unresolved. Trimming shortened V by 4 bases and J by 4 bases, and 10 bases separated the two germline ends. The CDR3 has 13 amino acids. The V gene's germline CDR1 is LGHDT and CDR2 YNNKEL (reference sequence). CDR3: CASSRAGGTEAFF. The CDR3 DNA is TGTGCCAGCAGCCGGGCGGGCGGCACTGAAGCTTTCTTT.

The rearrangement joins TRBV5-1 to TRBJ2-1, with D unclear. The V gene's germline CDR1 is SGHRS and CDR2 YFSETQ. The CDR3 spans 11 residues. Trimming stripped 4 bases from V and 3 bases from J, with 2 bases between. The CDR3: CASSRYNEQFF. CDR3 bases: TGCGCCAGCAGCCGCTACAATGAGCAGTTCTTC.

The J gene is TRBJ2-7, the V gene TRBV6-5, with 7 bases that match TRBD1. The V gene end was trimmed by 5 bases and the J gene end by 5 bases; junction bases not matched to a gene: 6. CDR1 is MNHEY and CDR2 is SVGAGI in the germline V gene. The CDR3 sequence is 13 residues long. The CDR3 DNA sequence: TGTGCCAGCAGTCTTACAGGGGACCACGAGCAGTACGTC. Translation: CASSLTGDHEQYV.

The rearrangement joins TRBV19 to TRBJ1-1, with TRBD1 matching 8 bases. The CDR3 sequence is 13 residues long. V dropped 5 bases and J dropped 11; count of bases not matched to a gene: 10. Looked up from germline, CDR1 is LNHDA and CDR2 is SQIVND (reference sequence). The CDR3 coding sequence is TGTGCCAGTAGTCCAGGGGACAGGCCAGGGGCTTTCTTT. Translation: CASSPGDRPGAFF. Drawing the rest from reference TRBV19 and TRBJ1-1, the complete variable domain is DGGITQSPKYLFRKEGQNVTLSCEQNLNHDAMYWYRQDPGQGLRLIYYSQIVNDFQKGDIAEGYSVSREKKESFPLTVTSAQKNPTAFYLCASSPGDRPGAFFGQGTRLTVV.

This clone appeared once. The chain is built from TRBV5-6 and TRBJ1-1; D unresolved. Germline loops: CDR1 SGHDT, CDR2 YYEEEE. Trimming stripped 4 bases from V and 6 bases from J, with 10 bases between. CDR3 size: 12 residues. The CDR3: CASSRVGAEAFF. The CDR3 DNA follows: TGTGCCAGCAGCCGGGTCGGGGCTGAAGCTTTCTTT. Filled out from reference TRBV5-6 and TRBJ1-1, the complete variable domain reads DAGVTQSPTHLIKTRGQQVTLRCSPKSGHDTVSWYQQALGQGPQFIFQYYEEEERQRGNFPDRFSGHQFPNYSSELNVNALLLGDSALYLCASSRVGAEAFFGQGTRLTVV.

The chain uses TRBV7-6 and TRBJ1-6; 9 bases fit TRBD1. Germline loops: CDR1 SGHVS, CDR2 FNYEAQ. V dropped 0 bases and J dropped 6; count of bases not matched to a gene: 6. The CDR3 covers 17 residues. Here the CDR3 DNA reads TGTGCCAGCAGCTTAGCGCCAGGACAGGGGTCTAATTCACCCCTCCACTTT. This sequence encodes CASSLAPGQGSNSPLHF.

V gene TRBV10-2 combines with J gene TRBJ1-2, with unresolved D. The germline V gene has CDR1 WSHSY and CDR2 SAAADI. V shed 8 bases and J shed 8 bases, with 18 bases lying between them. The CDR3 is made up of 13 amino acids. CDR3 residues: CASLPGSSNGYTF. In nucleotides, the CDR3 is TGCGCCAGCCTCCCCGGGTCAAGTAACGGCTACACCTTC.

This rearrangement joins TRBV3-1 (or the pseudogene TRBV3-2) to TRBJ1-1; no clear D gene. The germline V and J ends were trimmed by 4 bases and 8 bases, with 20 bases remaining between them. This CDR3 has 15 amino acids. CDR1 and CDR2 from the germline V gene are LGHDT and YNNKEL (reference sequence). This chain's CDR3 is CASSRYRERTDEAFF. In DNA, the CDR3 is TGTGCCAGCAGCCGCTACCGGGAGAGAACCGACGAAGCTTTCTTT.

V usage is TRBV28 and J usage is TRBJ2-7; 8 nucleotides line up with TRBD1. CDR3 size: 15 residues. V lost 5 bases and J lost 2; bases outside the gene matches: 8. CDR1 MDHEN and CDR2 SYDVKM come from the germline V gene. CDR3: CASSDRGVSAYEQYV. The CDR3 bases are TGTGCCAGCAGTGACAGGGGTGTTAGCGCCTACGAGCAGTACGTC.